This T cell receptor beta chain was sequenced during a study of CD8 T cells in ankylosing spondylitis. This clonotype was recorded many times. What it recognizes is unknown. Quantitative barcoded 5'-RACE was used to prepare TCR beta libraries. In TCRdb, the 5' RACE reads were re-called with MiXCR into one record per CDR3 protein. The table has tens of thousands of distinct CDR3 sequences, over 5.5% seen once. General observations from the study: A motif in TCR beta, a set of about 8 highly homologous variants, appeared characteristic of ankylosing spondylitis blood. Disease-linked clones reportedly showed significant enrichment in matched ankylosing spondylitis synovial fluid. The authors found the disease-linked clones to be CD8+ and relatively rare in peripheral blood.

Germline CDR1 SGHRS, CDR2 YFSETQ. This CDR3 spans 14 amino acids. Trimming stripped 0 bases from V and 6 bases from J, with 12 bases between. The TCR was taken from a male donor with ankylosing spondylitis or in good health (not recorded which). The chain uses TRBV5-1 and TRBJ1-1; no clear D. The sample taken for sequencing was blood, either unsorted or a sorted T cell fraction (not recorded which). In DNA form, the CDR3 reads TGCGCCAGCAGCTTGGAGGCGATTGGCCCTGAAGCTTTCTTT. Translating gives CASSLEAIGPEAFF.